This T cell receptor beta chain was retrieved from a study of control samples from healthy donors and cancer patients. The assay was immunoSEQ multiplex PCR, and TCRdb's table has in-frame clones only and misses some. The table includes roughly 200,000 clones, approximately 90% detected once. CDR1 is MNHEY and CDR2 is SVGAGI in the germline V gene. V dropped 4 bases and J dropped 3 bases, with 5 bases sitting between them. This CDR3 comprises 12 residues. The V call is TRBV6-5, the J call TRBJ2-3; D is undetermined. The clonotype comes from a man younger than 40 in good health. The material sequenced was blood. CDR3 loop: CASSSYTDTQYF. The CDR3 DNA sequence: TGTGCCAGCAGTTCCTATACAGATACGCAGTATTTT.